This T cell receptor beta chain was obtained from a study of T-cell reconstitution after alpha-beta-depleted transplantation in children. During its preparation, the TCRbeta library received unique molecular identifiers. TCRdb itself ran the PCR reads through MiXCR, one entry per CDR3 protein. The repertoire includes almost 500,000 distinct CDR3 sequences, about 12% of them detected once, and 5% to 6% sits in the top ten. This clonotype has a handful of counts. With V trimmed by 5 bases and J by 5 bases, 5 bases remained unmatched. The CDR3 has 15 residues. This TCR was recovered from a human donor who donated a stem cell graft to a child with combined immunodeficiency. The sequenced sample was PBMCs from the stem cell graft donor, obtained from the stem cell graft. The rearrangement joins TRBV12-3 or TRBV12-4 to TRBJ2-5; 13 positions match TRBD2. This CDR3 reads CASSTSGGAGETQYF. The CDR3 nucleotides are TGTGCCAGCAGTACTAGCGGGGGGGCAGGGGAGACCCAGTACTTC.